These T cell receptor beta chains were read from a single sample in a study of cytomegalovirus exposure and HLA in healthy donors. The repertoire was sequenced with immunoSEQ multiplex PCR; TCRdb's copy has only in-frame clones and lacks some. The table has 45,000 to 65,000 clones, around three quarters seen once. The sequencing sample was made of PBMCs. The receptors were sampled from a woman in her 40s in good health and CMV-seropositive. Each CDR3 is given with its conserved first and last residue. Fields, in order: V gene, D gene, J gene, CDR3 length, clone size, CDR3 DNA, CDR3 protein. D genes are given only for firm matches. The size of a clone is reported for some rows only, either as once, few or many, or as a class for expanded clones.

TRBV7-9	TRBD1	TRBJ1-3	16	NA	TGTGCCAGCAGCTTAGGACAGGGGGCGGCTGGAAACACCATATATTTT	CASSLGQGAAGNTIYF
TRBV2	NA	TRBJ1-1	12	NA	TGTGCCAGCGCCGACAGTAACACTGAAGCTTTCTTT	CASADSNTEAFF
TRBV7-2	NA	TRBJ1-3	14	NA	TGTGCCAGCAGCTTAGGTCCATCTGGAAACACCATATATTTT	CASSLGPSGNTIYF
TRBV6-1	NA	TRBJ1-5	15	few	TGTGCCAGCAGTTCGGAGGGGTATAGCAATCAGCCCCAGCATTTT	CASSSEGYSNQPQHF
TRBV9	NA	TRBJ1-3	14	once	TGTGCCAGCAGCGTAGAGGGGTTGGGGAACACCATATATTTT	CASSVEGLGNTIYF
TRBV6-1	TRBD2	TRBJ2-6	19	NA	TGTGCCAGCAGTGAAGCGCTGGCTAGCGGAAGCTCTGGGGCCAACGTCCTGACTTTC	CASSEALASGSSGANVLTF
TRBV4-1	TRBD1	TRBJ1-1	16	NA	TGCGCCAGCAGCCAAAACGACAGGGATGTATACACTGAAGCTTTCTTT	CASSQNDRDVYTEAFF
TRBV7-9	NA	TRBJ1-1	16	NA	TGTGCCAGCAGCCTCAACGGGGGGTGGATGGACACTGAAGCTTTCTTT	CASSLNGGWMDTEAFF
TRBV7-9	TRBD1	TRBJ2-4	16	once	TGTTCCAGCAGCTCCGGACAGGGTAGTACCAAAAACATTCAGTACTTC	CSSSSGQGSTKNIQYF
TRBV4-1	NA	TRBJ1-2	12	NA	TGCGCCAGCAGCCACCGCGGGGGGGGCTACACCTTC	CASSHRGGGYTF
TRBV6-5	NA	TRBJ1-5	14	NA	TGTGCCAGCAGTTACGCGGGCGGCAATCAGCCCCAGCATTTT	CASSYAGGNQPQHF
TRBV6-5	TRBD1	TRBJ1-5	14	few	TGTGCCAGCAGTTCGACAGGGGAGAATCAGCCCCAGCATTTT	CASSSTGENQPQHF
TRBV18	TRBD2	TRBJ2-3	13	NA	TGTGCCAGCTCACGGGACTATCAAGATACGCAGTATTTT	CASSRDYQDTQYF
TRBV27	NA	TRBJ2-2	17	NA	TGTGCCAGCAGGACCTTTGGGGTGGTAGCCGGGGCCGGGGAGCTGTTTTTT	CASRTFGVVAGAGELFF
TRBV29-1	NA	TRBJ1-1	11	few	TGCAGCGTCCCCATGGGGGGTGAAGCTTTCTTT	CSVPMGGEAFF
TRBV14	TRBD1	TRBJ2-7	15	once	TGTGCCAGCAGCTCCTGGGACAGGGCCTCCTACGAGCAGTACTTC	CASSSWDRASYEQYF
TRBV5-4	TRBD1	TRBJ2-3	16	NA	TGTGCCAGCAGCTTGGCAGGGACAGGGGGCGGAGATACGCAGTATTTT	CASSLAGTGGGDTQYF
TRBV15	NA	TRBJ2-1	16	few	TGTGCCACCAGCAGAGGGGCGCAAAGCTCCTACAATGAGCAGTTCTTC	CATSRGAQSSYNEQFF
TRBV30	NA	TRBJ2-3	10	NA	TGTGCCTCCGGGGGTCTTGGGCAGTATTTT	CASGGLGQYF
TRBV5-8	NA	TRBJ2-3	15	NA	TGTGCCAGCAGCGGGAGTTTAACTAGCACAGATACGCAGTATTTT	CASSGSLTSTDTQYF
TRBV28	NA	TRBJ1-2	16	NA	TGTGCCAGCAGTTTCGTGATAGGCAGGGCTAACTATGGCTACACCTTC	CASSFVIGRANYGYTF
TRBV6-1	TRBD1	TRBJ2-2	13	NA	TGTGCCAGCAGTGTACAGGGGAGCGGGGAGCTGTTTTTT	CASSVQGSGELFF
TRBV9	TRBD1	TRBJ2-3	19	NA	TGTGCCAGCAGCTTTTCATTCGGACAGGGTAAGGGCTTGGCAGATACGCAGTATTTT	CASSFSFGQGKGLADTQYF
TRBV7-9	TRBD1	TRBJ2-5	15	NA	TGTGCCAGCAGCTTAGGGGGGACAGGGGGAGAGACCCAGTACTTC	CASSLGGTGGETQYF
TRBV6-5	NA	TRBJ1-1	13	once	TGTGCCAGCAGTAGGACCAGGGGCACTGAAGCTTTCTTT	CASSRTRGTEAFF
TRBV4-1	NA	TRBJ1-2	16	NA	TGCGCCAGCAGCCAAGACTTCGGGGGGCTCCACTATGGCTACACCTTC	CASSQDFGGLHYGYTF
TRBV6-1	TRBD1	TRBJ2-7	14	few	TGTGCCACGGCCCTGGACAGGGGGCGCAGCGAGCAGTACTTC	CATALDRGRSEQYF
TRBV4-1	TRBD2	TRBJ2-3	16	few	TGCGCCAGCAGCCAAGGAGGGACTAGCGTAACAGATACGCAGTATTTT	CASSQGGTSVTDTQYF
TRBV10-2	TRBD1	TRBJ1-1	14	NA	TGCGCCAGCAGTGGTCAAAGGGGGCGCACTGAAGCTTTCTTT	CASSGQRGRTEAFF
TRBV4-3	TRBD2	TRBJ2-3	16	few	TGCGCCAGCAGCCAAGGGGCCAGCGGGGGGCGGGATACGCAGTATTTT	CASSQGASGGRDTQYF
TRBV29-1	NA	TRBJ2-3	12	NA	TGCAGCGTTGAAGGCGGGTGGGATACGCAGTATTTT	CSVEGGWDTQYF
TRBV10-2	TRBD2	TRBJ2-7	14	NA	TGCGCCAGCAGTGGGACGCGGGGGGGATACGAGCAGTACTTC	CASSGTRGGYEQYF
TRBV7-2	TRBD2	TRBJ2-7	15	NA	TGTGCCAGCACCATCTCTAGCGGGGGGCAGTACGAGCAGTACTTC	CASTISSGGQYEQYF
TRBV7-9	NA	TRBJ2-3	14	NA	TGTGCCAGCAGCAGCCGGGGAGCGACAGATACGCAGTATTTT	CASSSRGATDTQYF
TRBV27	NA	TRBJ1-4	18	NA	TGTGCCAGCAGTTTATCTCCCGGTGCAGGGGTCACTAATGAAAAACTGTTTTTT	CASSLSPGAGVTNEKLFF
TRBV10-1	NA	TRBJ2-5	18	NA	TGCGCCAGCAGCGACTCCGGGACACGGGCATTGTTTACGGGGACCCAGTACTTC	CASSDSGTRALFTGTQYF
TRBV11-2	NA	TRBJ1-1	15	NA	TGTGCCAGCAGCTTAGCAGGGCACATGAACACTGAAGCTTTCTTT	CASSLAGHMNTEAFF
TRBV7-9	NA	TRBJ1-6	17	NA	TGTTCCAGCAGCCCGACTCGAGGGGGTTCGGGGAATTCACCCCTCCACTTT	CSSSPTRGGSGNSPLHF
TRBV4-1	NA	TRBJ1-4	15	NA	TGCGCCAGCAGCCAAGACGGCACTACCGATGAAAAACTGTTTTTT	CASSQDGTTDEKLFF
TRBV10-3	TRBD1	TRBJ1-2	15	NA	TGTGCCATCAGTGAGTCGGGACAGTCTAACTATGTCTACACCTTC	CAISESGQSNYVYTF
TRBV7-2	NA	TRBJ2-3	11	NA	TGTGCCAGCAGCCCAGCGGAGTCGCAGTATTTT	CASSPAESQYF
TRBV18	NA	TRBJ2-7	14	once	TGTGCCAGCTCACCGGGGCAGGAGCGCTACGAGCAGTACTTC	CASSPGQERYEQYF
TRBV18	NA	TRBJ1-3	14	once	TGTGCCAGCTCACCACAAAGCTCAAGAAACACCATATATTTT	CASSPQSSRNTIYF
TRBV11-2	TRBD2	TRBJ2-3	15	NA	TGTGCCAGCAGTTATAATAGCGGGGGCACAGATACGCAGTATTTT	CASSYNSGGTDTQYF
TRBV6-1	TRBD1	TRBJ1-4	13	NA	TGTGCCAGCAGTCGACAGGGGGGCGAAAAACTGTTTTTT	CASSRQGGEKLFF
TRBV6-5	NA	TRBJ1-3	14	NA	TGTGCCAGCAGTCAGGGGCTCCTTGGAAACACCATATATTTT	CASSQGLLGNTIYF
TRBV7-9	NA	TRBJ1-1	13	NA	TGTGCCAGCAGCTTAGGTGGGCATGATGAAGCTTTCTTT	CASSLGGHDEAFF
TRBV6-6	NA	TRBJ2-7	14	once	TGTGCCAGCAGTTACTCTGGGGGGAAATACGAGCAGTACTTC	CASSYSGGKYEQYF
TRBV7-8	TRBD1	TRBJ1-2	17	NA	TGTGCCAGCAGCTTGAGGCCATGGACAGGGTTCCTCTATGGCTACACCTTC	CASSLRPWTGFLYGYTF
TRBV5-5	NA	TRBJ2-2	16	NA	TGTGCCAGCAGCTTGGTGGAGCATTCGAACACCGGGGAGCTGTTTTTT	CASSLVEHSNTGELFF
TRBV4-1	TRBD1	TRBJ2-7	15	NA	TGCGCCAGCAGCCACGCCGGGACAGGGGGCTACGAGCAGTACTTC	CASSHAGTGGYEQYF
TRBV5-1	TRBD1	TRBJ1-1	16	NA	TGCGCCAGCAGCTTGGGGGGACAGGAGATGAACACTGAAGCTTTCTTT	CASSLGGQEMNTEAFF
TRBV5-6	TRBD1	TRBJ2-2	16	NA	TGTGCCAGCAGGTATCGGACAGGGGCGAACACCGGGGAGCTGTTTTTT	CASRYRTGANTGELFF